This entry features one T cell receptor (beta chain) sequence. Its antigen remains unidentified. The TRB cDNA libraries were prepared by 5' RACE with UMI labels. Reprocessing the 5' RACE reads, TCRdb reports a single entry for every CDR3 protein and omits DNA. The listing records tens of thousands of distinct CDR3 sequences. This entry comes from a study of CXCR3-negative and CXCR3-positive naive CD8 T cells. The CDR3 has 17 residues. Germline CDR1 MGHDK, CDR2 SYGVNS. Study-level results: Against CXCR3-negative naive cells, CXCR3-positive naive cells showed more hydrophobic TRB CDR3s. In cryopreserved cells, CXCR3 expression partially decreased, and fresh PBMCs were used in most assays.

The chain combines TRBV25-1 with TRBJ2-3; TCRdb's D gene call, TRBD1, goes unchecked for lack of DNA. The receptor comes from a human donor in good health. Some clones in this sample may be carry-over from other donors' samples. The sequenced material came from naive CXCR3+ CD8+ T cells from blood. The sample's subset: CD45RO-CCR7+CD27+CD95- naive CD8+ T cells expressing CXCR3 (TNR3+). CDR3 residues: CASTPWGAGVLTDTQYF.